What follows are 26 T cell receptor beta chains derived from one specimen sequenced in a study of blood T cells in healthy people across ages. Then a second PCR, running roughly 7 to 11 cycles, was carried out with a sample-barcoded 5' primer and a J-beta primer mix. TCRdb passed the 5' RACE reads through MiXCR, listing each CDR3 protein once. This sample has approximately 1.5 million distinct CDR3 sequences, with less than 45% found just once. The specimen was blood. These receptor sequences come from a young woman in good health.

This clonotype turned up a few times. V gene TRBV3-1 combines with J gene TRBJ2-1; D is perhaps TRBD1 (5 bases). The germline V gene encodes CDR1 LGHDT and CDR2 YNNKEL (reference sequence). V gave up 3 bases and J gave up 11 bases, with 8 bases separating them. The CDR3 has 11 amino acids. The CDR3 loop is CASSHRVQQFF. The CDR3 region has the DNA TGTGCCAGCAGCCACAGGGTTCAGCAGTTCTTC.

CDR3 sequence: CASRPSGGLDNEQFF. CDR3 DNA sequence: TGTGCCAGCAGACCTTCAGGGGGCCTGGACAATGAGCAGTTCTTC. V is TRBV12-3 or TRBV12-4 and J is TRBJ2-1, with TRBD1 identical over 8 bases. The V segment lost 6 bases and the J segment 5 bases; nucleotides outside the gene matches: 9. This CDR3 is built from 15 residues.

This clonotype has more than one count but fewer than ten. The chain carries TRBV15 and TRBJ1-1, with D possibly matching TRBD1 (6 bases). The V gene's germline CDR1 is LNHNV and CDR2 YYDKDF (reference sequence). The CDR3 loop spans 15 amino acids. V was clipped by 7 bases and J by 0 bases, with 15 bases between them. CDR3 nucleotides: TGTGCCACCACCCCCCACCAGGGGATGAACACTGAAGCTTTCTTT. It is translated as CATTPHQGMNTEAFF.

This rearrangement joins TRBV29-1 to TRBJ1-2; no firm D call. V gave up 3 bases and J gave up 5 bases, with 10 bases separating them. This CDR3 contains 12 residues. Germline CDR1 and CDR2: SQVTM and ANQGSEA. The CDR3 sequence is CSVDRARYGYTF. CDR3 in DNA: TGCAGCGTTGATAGGGCGCGGTATGGCTACACCTTC.

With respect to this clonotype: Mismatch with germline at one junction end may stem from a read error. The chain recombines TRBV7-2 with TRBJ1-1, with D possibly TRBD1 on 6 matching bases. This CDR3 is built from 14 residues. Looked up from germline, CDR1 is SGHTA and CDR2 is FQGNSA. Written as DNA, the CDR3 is TGTGTCAGCAGGCGCGAGACAGGGAACACTGAAGCTTTCTTT. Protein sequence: CVSRRETGNTEAFF.

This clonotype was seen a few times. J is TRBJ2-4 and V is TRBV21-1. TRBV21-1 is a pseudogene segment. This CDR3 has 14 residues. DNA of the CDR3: TGTGCCAGCAGCACGGGTGTCGACGGCAGGCTTAGGTACTTC. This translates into CASSTGVDGRLRYF.

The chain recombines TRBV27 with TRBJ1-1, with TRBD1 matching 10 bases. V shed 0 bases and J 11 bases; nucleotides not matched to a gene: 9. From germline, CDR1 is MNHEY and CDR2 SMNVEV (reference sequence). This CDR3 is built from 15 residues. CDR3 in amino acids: CASSLSGTGAGEAFF. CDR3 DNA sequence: TGTGCCAGCAGTTTATCCGGGACAGGGGCGGGTGAGGCTTTCTTT.

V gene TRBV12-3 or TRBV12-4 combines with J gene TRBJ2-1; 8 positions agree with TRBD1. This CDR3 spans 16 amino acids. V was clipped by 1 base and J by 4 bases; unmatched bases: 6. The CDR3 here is CASSLVGQAEYNEQFF. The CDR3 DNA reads TGTGCCAGCAGTTTAGTGGGACAGGCCGAGTACAATGAGCAGTTCTTC.

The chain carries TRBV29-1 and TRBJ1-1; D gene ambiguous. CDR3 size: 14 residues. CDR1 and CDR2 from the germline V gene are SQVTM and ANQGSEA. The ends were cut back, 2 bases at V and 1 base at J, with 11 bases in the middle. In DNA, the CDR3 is TGCAGCGTTGAACCGAGGGCCTCGAACACTGAAGCTTTCTTT. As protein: CSVEPRASNTEAFF. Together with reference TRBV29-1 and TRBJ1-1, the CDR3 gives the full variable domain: SAVISQKPSRDICQRGTSLTIQCQVDSQVTMMFWYRQQPGQSLTLIATANQGSEATYESGFVIDKFPISRPNLTFSTLTVSNMSPEDSSIYLCSVEPRASNTEAFFGQGTRLTVV.

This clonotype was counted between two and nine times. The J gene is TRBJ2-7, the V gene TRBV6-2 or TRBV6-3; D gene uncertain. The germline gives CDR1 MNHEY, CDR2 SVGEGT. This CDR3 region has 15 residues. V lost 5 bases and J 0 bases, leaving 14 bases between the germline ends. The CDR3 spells CASSISVQGSYEQYF. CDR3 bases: TGTGCCAGCAGTATCTCAGTCCAAGGCTCCTACGAGCAGTACTTC.

The CDR3 protein is CASSLWGAQGNEQFF. The CDR3 DNA is TGCGCCAGCAGCTTGTGGGGGGCGCAGGGCAATGAGCAGTTCTTC. The chain combines TRBV5-1 with TRBJ2-1; D may be TRBD1 or TRBD2 (6 bases each). This CDR3 region has 15 residues. CDR1 and CDR2 (germline): SGHRS, YFSETQ. The V end lost 1 base, the J end lost 6 bases, and 14 bases lay between the germline ends. Drawing the rest from reference TRBV5-1 and TRBJ2-1, the complete variable domain is KAGVTQTPRYLIKTRGQQVTLSCSPISGHRSVSWYQQTPGQGLQFLFEYFSETQRNKGNFPGRFSGRQFSNSRSEMNVSTLELGDSALYLCASSLWGAQGNEQFFGPGTRLTVL.

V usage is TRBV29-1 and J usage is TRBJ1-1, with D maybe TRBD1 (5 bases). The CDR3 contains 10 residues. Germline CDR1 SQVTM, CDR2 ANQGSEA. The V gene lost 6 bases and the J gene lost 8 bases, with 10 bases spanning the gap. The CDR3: CSVRGNEAFF. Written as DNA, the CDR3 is TGCAGCGTGAGGGGAAACGAAGCTTTCTTT. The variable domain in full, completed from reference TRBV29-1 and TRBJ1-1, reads SAVISQKPSRDICQRGTSLTIQCQVDSQVTMMFWYRQQPGQSLTLIATANQGSEATYESGFVIDKFPISRPNLTFSTLTVSNMSPEDSSIYLCSVRGNEAFFGQGTRLTVV.

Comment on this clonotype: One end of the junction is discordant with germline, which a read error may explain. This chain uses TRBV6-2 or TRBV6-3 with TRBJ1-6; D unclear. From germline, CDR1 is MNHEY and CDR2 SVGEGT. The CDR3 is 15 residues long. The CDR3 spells CAGSYNGLMDSPLHF. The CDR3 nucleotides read TGTGCCGGCAGTTACAACGGGCTTATGGATTCACCCCTCCACTTT.

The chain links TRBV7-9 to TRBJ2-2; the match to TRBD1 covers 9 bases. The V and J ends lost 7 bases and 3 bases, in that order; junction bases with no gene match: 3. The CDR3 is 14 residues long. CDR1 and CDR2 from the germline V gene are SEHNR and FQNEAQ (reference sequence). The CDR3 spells CASTQGADTGELFF. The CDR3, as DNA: TGTGCCAGCACACAGGGGGCGGACACCGGGGAGCTGTTTTTT.

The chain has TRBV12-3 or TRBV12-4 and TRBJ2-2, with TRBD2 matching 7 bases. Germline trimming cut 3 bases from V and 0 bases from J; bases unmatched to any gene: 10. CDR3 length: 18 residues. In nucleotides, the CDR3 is TGTGCCAGCAGTTTGGCTGGCGGGGGAGGCTCGAACACCGGGGAGCTGTTTTTT. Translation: CASSLAGGGGSNTGELFF.

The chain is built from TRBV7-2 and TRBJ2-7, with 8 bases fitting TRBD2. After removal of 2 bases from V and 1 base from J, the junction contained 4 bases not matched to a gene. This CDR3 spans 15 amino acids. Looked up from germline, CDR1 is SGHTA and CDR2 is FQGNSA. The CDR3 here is CASSLKASGSYEQYF. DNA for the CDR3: TGTGCCAGCAGCTTAAAGGCTAGCGGGTCCTACGAGCAGTACTTC. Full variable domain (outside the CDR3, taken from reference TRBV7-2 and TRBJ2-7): GAGVSQSPSNKVTEKGKDVELRCDPISGHTALYWYRQSLGQGLEFLIYFQGNSAPDKSGLPSDRFSAERTGGSVSTLTIQRTQQEDSAVYLCASSLKASGSYEQYFGPGTRLTVT.

CDR3 sequence reads: CASSLAKVTSADQETQYF. CDR3 bases: TGTGCCAGCAGCTTAGCTAAGGTTACTAGCGCGGACCAAGAGACCCAGTACTTC. V is TRBV7-2 and J is TRBJ2-5, with 7 bases identical to TRBD2. This CDR3 has 18 residues. The germline gives CDR1 SGHTA, CDR2 FQGNSA. V gave up 0 bases and J gave up 0 bases; unmatched junction bases: 10.

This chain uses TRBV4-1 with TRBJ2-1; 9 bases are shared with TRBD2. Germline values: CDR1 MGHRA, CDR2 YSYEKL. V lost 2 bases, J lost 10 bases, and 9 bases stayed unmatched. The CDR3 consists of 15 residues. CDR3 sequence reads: CASSQQFSGSGEQFF. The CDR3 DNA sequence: TGCGCCAGCAGCCAACAGTTTAGCGGGAGTGGAGAGCAGTTCTTC.

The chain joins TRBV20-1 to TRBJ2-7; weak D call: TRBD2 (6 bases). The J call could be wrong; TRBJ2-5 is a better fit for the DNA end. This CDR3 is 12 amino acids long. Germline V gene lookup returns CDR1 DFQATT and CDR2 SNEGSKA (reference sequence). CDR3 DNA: TGCAGTGCTAGAGCGGGGGATGAGACCCAGTACTTC. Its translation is CSARAGDETQYF.

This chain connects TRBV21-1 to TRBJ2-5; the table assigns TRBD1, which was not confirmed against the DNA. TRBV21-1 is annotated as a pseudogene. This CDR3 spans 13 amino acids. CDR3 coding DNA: TGTGCCAGAAAAGGGGAAAACAAAGAGACCCAGTACTTC. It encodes CARKGENKETQYF.

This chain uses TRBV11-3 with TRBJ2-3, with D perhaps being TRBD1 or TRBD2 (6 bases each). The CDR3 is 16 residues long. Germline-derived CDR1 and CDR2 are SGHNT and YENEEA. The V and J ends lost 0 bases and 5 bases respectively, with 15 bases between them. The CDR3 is CASSLDRGPAGDTQYF. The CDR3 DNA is TGTGCCAGCAGCTTAGATCGGGGGCCAGCAGGAGATACGCAGTATTTT.

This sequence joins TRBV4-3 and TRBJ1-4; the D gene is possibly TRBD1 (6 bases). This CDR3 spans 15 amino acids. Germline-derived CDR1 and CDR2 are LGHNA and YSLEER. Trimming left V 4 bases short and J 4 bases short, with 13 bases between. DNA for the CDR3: TGCGCCAGCAGCCGGCTGACAGGCAATAATGAAAAACTGTTTTTT. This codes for CASSRLTGNNEKLFF.

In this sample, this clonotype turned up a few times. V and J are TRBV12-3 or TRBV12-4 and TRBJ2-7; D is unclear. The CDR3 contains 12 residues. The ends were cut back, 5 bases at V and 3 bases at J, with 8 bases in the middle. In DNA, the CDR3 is TGTGCCAGCAGTGAATCCTTCTACGAGCAGTACTTC. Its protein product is CASSESFYEQYF.

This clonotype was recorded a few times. DNA of the CDR3: TGCGCCAGCAGCCAAATAGACATCTCTGGAAACACCATATATTTT. It translates to CASSQIDISGNTIYF. The rearrangement uses TRBV4-3 and TRBJ1-3; D is unresolved. CDR3 length: 15 residues. Germline-derived CDR1 and CDR2 are LGHNA and YSLEER. V gave up 2 bases and J gave up 0 bases, with 8 bases separating them.

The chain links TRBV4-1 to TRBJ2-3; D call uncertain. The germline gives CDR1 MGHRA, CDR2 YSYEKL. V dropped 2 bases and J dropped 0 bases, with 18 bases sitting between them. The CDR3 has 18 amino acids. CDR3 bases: TGCGCCAGCAGCCAACCCCCGGGCCGGGCTTATAGCACAGATACGCAGTATTTT. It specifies CASSQPPGRAYSTDTQYF.

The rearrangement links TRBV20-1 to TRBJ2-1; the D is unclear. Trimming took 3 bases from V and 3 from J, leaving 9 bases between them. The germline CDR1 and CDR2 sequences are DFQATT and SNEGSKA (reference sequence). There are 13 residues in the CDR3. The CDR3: CSARSRIYNEQFF. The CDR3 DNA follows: TGCAGTGCTAGGTCTAGAATCTACAATGAGCAGTTCTTC.